One sample yielded the 29 T cell receptor beta chains listed below, sequenced in a study of T-cell reconstitution after alpha-beta-depleted transplantation in children. This sample's TCRbeta library carried unique molecular identifier barcodes. TCRdb independently ran MiXCR on the PCR reads; one entry per CDR3 protein. In the table there are about 110,000 distinct CDR3 sequences, 10% to 13% of which are singletons. The sequencing used PBMCs, collected before TCRalphabeta/CD19-depleted stem cell transplant. The receptors were gathered from a boy aged 2 to 10 with acute lymphoblastic leukemia, due to receive a stem cell transplant.

This clonotype was found many times. The chain is built from TRBV12-3 or TRBV12-4 and TRBJ1-5; D is ambiguous. The CDR3 covers 14 residues. V lost 2 bases to trimming and J lost 4 bases, with 9 bases between them. In DNA, the CDR3 is TGTGCCAGCAGTTTAAAGGAGCAGAATCAGCCCCAGCATTTT. Amino acids: CASSLKEQNQPQHF.

This clonotype was counted ten times or more. This chain joins TRBV6-5 and TRBJ2-5; tentatively, D is TRBD2 (6 bases). The V and J ends lost 6 bases and 1 base respectively, with 12 bases between them. CDR1 is MNHEY, CDR2 SVGAGI, per germline. The CDR3 has 14 amino acids. CDR3 region: CASSPRGIQETQYF. The CDR3 DNA sequence: TGTGCCAGCAGCCCGCGCGGGATCCAAGAGACCCAGTACTTC.

The chain employs TRBV5-1 and TRBJ1-2; 7 bases match TRBD1. The CDR3 spans 13 residues. Trimming took 2 bases from V and 4 from J; bases not matched to a gene: 2. CDR1 SGHRS and CDR2 YFSETQ come from the germline V gene. The CDR3 here is CASSLYRGYGYTF. CDR3 DNA: TGCGCCAGCAGCTTATACAGGGGCTATGGCTACACCTTC.

The chain joins TRBV20-1 to TRBJ2-3; 13 bases are a match to TRBD2. There are 15 residues in the CDR3. CDR1 is DFQATT and CDR2 is SNEGSKA in the germline V gene (reference sequence). Trimming cost V 6 bases and J 3 bases; bases outside gene matches: 6. The CDR3 here is CSALGTSGKTDTQYF. The CDR3 nucleotides read TGCAGTGCCCTCGGGACTAGCGGGAAAACAGATACGCAGTATTTT.

This clonotype was observed at least ten times. The J gene is TRBJ2-7, the V gene TRBV12-3 or TRBV12-4; 7 bases fit TRBD2. With V trimmed by 2 bases and J by 0 bases, 4 bases remained unmatched. The CDR3 extends over 15 amino acids. The CDR3 DNA follows: TGTGCCAGCAGTTTACGGGAGGACCCCTCCTACGAGCAGTACTTC. The encoded protein is CASSLREDPSYEQYF.

This clonotype was found many times. The V gene is TRBV29-1, the J gene TRBJ2-1; 13 bases align to TRBD2. The CDR3 consists of 14 residues. Germline V gene sequence: CDR1 SQVTM, CDR2 ANQGSEA. After removal of 6 bases from V and 4 bases from J, the junction contained 3 bases not matched to a gene. CDR3 in amino acids: CSVRTSGGYNEQFF. For the CDR3, the DNA is TGCAGCGTCCGGACTAGCGGGGGTTACAATGAGCAGTTCTTC.

The chain links TRBV7-2 to TRBJ2-7; D not resolved. CDR1 is SGHTA, CDR2 FQGNSA, per germline. This CDR3 is 13 amino acids long. Trimming shortened V by 5 bases and J by 4 bases, and 12 bases separated the two germline ends. CDR3 sequence: CASSLLQSYEQYF. CDR3 nucleotides: TGTGCCAGCAGCCTTCTCCAGTCTTACGAGCAGTACTTC.

The chain recombines TRBV5-1 with TRBJ2-5; perhaps TRBD2 as D (5 bases). Between the trimmed V and J ends, which lost 1 base and 3 bases, there was a span of 13 bases. The CDR3 length is 15 residues. CDR1 and CDR2 (germline): SGHRS, YFSETQ. The CDR3 DNA sequence: TGCGCCAGCAGCTTGTTGGCGGGCCGTAAAGAGACCCAGTACTTC. It specifies CASSLLAGRKETQYF. The full variable domain, rest sourced from reference TRBV5-1 and TRBJ2-5, is KAGVTQTPRYLIKTRGQQVTLSCSPISGHRSVSWYQQTPGQGLQFLFEYFSETQRNKGNFPGRFSGRQFSNSRSEMNVSTLELGDSALYLCASSLLAGRKETQYFGPGTRLLVL.

This clonotype occurred once. The germline gene is not matched at one end of the junction; a read error may be the cause. V and J are TRBV20-1 and TRBJ2-1; TRBD2 is a possible D gene (6 bases). The V gene's germline CDR1 is DFQATT and CDR2 SNEGSKA (reference sequence). The CDR3 spans 16 residues. The CDR3 DNA follows: TGCTGTGCTACTTCCTTCTTTAGCGGAACCTACAATGAGCAGTTCTTC. Amino acids: CCATSFFSGTYNEQFF.

Concerning this clonotype: The junction departs from the called germline gene at one end, perhaps through a read error. The gene calls are TRBV28 and TRBJ2-1, with D possibly TRBD2 on 6 matching bases. This CDR3 has 15 amino acids. CDR1 and CDR2 (germline): MDHEN, SYDVKM. CDR3 DNA: TGTGCCAGCACCGGGTGGAGGGTAGAAAACAAAGAGCAGTTCTTC. As protein: CASTGWRVENKEQFF.

This clonotype was detected a few times. J is TRBJ2-1 and V is TRBV7-2; TRBD2 aligns across 8 bases. This CDR3 spans 15 amino acids. The germline V gene has CDR1 SGHTA and CDR2 FQGNSA. Trimming cost V 3 bases and J 4 bases; bases outside gene matches: 5. CDR3 in amino acids: CASSFGSGAYNEQFF. The CDR3 region has the DNA TGTGCCAGCAGCTTCGGTAGCGGGGCGTACAATGAGCAGTTCTTC.

This clonotype was seen more than once but under ten times. The chain is built from TRBV7-6 and TRBJ1-1, with no clear D. V was pared by 5 bases and J by 4 bases, with 14 bases between. In germline, CDR1 is SGHVS, CDR2 FNYEAQ. The CDR3 extends over 14 amino acids. The CDR3 is CASSINPRSTEAFF. DNA for the CDR3: TGTGCCAGCAGCATTAACCCGAGGAGCACTGAAGCTTTCTTT. Drawing the rest from reference TRBV7-6 and TRBJ1-1, the complete variable domain is GAGVSQSPRYKVTKRGQDVALRCDPISGHVSLYWYRQALGQGPEFLTYFNYEAQQDKSGLPNDRFSAERPEGSISTLTIQRTEQRDSAMYRCASSINPRSTEAFFGQGTRLTVV.

This chain uses TRBV3-1 with TRBJ2-7; the match to TRBD2 covers 7 bases. With 4 bases clipped from V and 6 bases from J, the junction kept 6 bases outside the gene matches. The germline gives CDR1 LGHDT, CDR2 YNNKEL (reference sequence). This CDR3 has 13 amino acids. CDR3 in amino acids: CASSRGGVSEQYF. In DNA, the CDR3 is TGTGCCAGCAGCCGGGGGGGGGTTAGCGAGCAGTACTTC.

This clonotype was detected only a few times. V usage is TRBV18 and J usage is TRBJ2-7; possible D gene TRBD1, 7 bases. Per the germline V gene, CDR1 is KGHSH and CDR2 is LQKENI. V was cut by 6 bases and J by 2 bases, with 14 bases left in between. The CDR3 runs 14 residues. CDR3 DNA sequence: TGTGCCAGCTCGCGGGACAGCCTTCCCTACGAGCAGTACTTC. Protein product: CASSRDSLPYEQYF.

The sample holds many counts of this clonotype. The chain joins TRBV4-2 to TRBJ1-3, with TRBD1 matching over 8 bases. This CDR3 has 17 amino acids. Germline V gene lookup returns CDR1 LGHNA and CDR2 YNFKEQ. V dropped 1 base and J dropped 2; count of bases not matched to a gene: 7. CDR3 in amino acids: CASSQGTGGSAGNTIYF. The CDR3 bases are TGTGCCAGCAGCCAAGGAACAGGGGGAAGTGCTGGAAACACCATATATTTT.

This clonotype was recorded a few times. The chain is built from TRBV20-1 and TRBJ2-1, with 7 positions matching TRBD2. Germline assignment: CDR1 DFQATT and CDR2 SNEGSKA (reference sequence). The CDR3 covers 15 residues. The J segment lost 2 bases and the V segment lost 3 bases, leaving 7 bases of the junction unmatched. The CDR3 reads CSASWTSSPYNEQFF. CDR3 nucleotides: TGCAGTGCTAGCTGGACTAGTTCGCCCTACAATGAGCAGTTCTTC.

V gene TRBV10-3 combines with J gene TRBJ2-2; tentatively, D is TRBD1 (5 bases). The germline CDR1 and CDR2 sequences are ENHRY and SYGVKD. The V gene lost 2 bases and the J gene lost 2 bases, with 12 bases spanning the gap. The CDR3 length is 16 residues. The CDR3 spells CAISEIPGPNTGELFF. CDR3 DNA sequence: TGTGCCATCAGTGAGATCCCAGGGCCTAACACCGGGGAGCTGTTTTTT.

The sample holds many counts of this clonotype. This chain links TRBV6-6 with TRBJ2-7; D gene ambiguous. Per germline, CDR1 MNHNY and CDR2 SVGAGI (reference sequence). V was cut by 0 bases and J by 6 bases, with 3 bases left in between. The CDR3 totals 11 residues. The CDR3 here is CASSYSTEQYF. The CDR3, as DNA: TGTGCCAGCAGTTACTCGACCGAGCAGTACTTC.

The sample holds a few counts of this clonotype. The chain combines TRBV6-5 with TRBJ2-7, with 9 bases aligning to TRBD1. CDR1 and CDR2 (germline): MNHEY, SVGAGI. This CDR3 is 16 amino acids long. Trimming cost V 7 bases and J 5 bases; bases outside gene matches: 15. Written as DNA, the CDR3 is TGTGCCAGCAAGCCCCTAACAGGGGGCGGAAGCCACGAGCAGTACTTC. Protein: CASKPLTGGGSHEQYF.

The chain combines TRBV5-6 with TRBJ1-1; D not certain. Trimming removed 3 bases from V and 0 bases from J, with 9 bases in between. The CDR3 extends over 14 amino acids. From germline, CDR1 is SGHDT and CDR2 YYEEEE. In nucleotides, the CDR3 is TGTGCCAGCAGCTCCGGGGTGTTGAACACTGAAGCTTTCTTT. It translates to CASSSGVLNTEAFF.

This clonotype turned up a few times. The chain links TRBV13 to TRBJ2-7, with 11 bases that match TRBD2. Germline assignment: CDR1 PRHDT and CDR2 FYEKMQ (reference sequence). The CDR3 covers 14 residues. Germline trimming cut 0 bases from V and 6 bases from J; bases unmatched to any gene: 1. The CDR3 spells CASSLGLAGGEQYF. CDR3 nucleotide sequence: TGTGCCAGCAGCTTAGGGCTAGCGGGAGGCGAGCAGTACTTC.

The genes are TRBV28 and TRBJ1-1, with D possibly matching TRBD1 (5 bases). The CDR3 loop spans 16 amino acids. V gave up 4 bases and J gave up 5 bases, with 20 bases separating them. CDR1 and CDR2 (germline): MDHEN, SYDVKM. This CDR3 is CASSSVSGGSLTEAFF. In DNA, the CDR3 is TGTGCCAGCAGTTCAGTCTCCGGGGGGTCGTTAACTGAAGCTTTCTTT.

The V gene is TRBV11-2, the J gene TRBJ2-5; 9 bases align to TRBD2. Looked up from germline, CDR1 is SGHAT and CDR2 is FQNNGV. The CDR3 spans 14 residues. V lost 5 bases to trimming and J lost 8 bases; unmatched junction nucleotides: 9. CDR3 in DNA: TGTGCCAGCAGCCCAGGGACTAGCCGAGATACCCAGTACTTC. It specifies CASSPGTSRDTQYF.

This clonotype has just a few counts. A single base separates this from a much larger clone, so it may be a read error. The rearrangement joins TRBV7-3 to TRBJ2-1, with TRBD1 matching 8 bases. Germline V gives CDR1 SGHTA, CDR2 FQGTGA. The ends lost 4 bases at V and 5 bases at J; junction bases unmatched: 1. The CDR3 consists of 13 residues. The CDR3 here is CASSWTGNNEQFF. The CDR3 DNA is TGTGCCAGCAGCTGGACAGGGAACAATGAGCAGTTCTTC.

This clonotype was counted at least ten times. V usage is TRBV5-1 and J usage is TRBJ1-1, with D unresolved. Germline loops: CDR1 SGHRS, CDR2 YFSETQ. The CDR3 totals 14 residues. Trimming removed 0 bases from V and 4 bases from J, with 10 bases in between. CDR3 sequence: CASSLDYSGTEAFF. The CDR3 bases are TGCGCCAGCAGCTTGGATTACTCGGGCACTGAAGCTTTCTTT.

This clonotype has a handful of counts. The chain links TRBV10-3 to TRBJ2-3; possible D gene TRBD1, 5 bases. Trimming took 0 bases from V and 12 from J, leaving 28 bases between them. The CDR3 has 18 amino acids. CDR1 is ENHRY, CDR2 SYGVKD, per germline. CDR3 region: CAISESTPMGHVWDHQYF. The CDR3 region has the DNA TGTGCCATCAGTGAGTCGACCCCAATGGGGCACGTATGGGATCACCAGTATTTT.

The rearrangement uses TRBV7-9 and TRBJ1-3; no clear D gene. Trimming cost V 3 bases and J 3 bases, with 6 bases left between them. CDR3 length: 13 amino acids. CDR1 is SEHNR and CDR2 is FQNEAQ in the germline V gene (reference sequence). This CDR3 is CASSFVGGNTIYF. The CDR3 DNA follows: TGTGCCAGCAGCTTTGTAGGTGGAAACACCATATATTTT.

This sequence joins TRBV6-5 and TRBJ2-7, with TRBD1 matching over 7 bases. There are 14 residues in the CDR3. CDR1 MNHEY and CDR2 SVGAGI come from the germline V gene. The V and J ends lost 4 bases and 2 bases, in that order; junction bases with no gene match: 5. For the CDR3, the DNA is TGTGCCAGCAGTTTGACGACAGGGCCCTACGAGCAGTACTTC. Its protein product is CASSLTTGPYEQYF.

The gene calls are TRBV18 and TRBJ2-7; D may be TRBD1 (6 bases). The V gene's germline CDR1 is KGHSH and CDR2 LQKENI. This CDR3 is built from 14 residues. V lost 4 bases, J lost 0 bases, and 10 bases lay in between. The CDR3 sequence is CASSRTENSYEQYF. CDR3 sequence (DNA): TGTGCCAGCTCACGGACAGAAAACTCCTACGAGCAGTACTTC.